This T cell receptor beta chain was retrieved from a study of blood T cell repertoires in COVID-19. Study-level background: The United States, Italy and Spain were the sources of the acute and convalescent COVID-19 samples. Sample material is recorded as cDNA or gDNA derived from T cells, B-cell-depleted T cells, or PBMCs.

This CDR3 spans 16 amino acids. From germline, CDR1 is SEHNR and CDR2 FQNEAQ (reference sequence). V gave up 5 bases and J gave up 1 base, with 18 bases separating them. The authors' processing: From reference gene primer amplification, estimates of nucleated cell counts were derived. TCRdb's table, derived via immunoSEQ multiplex PCR, lists solely in-frame clones and lacks some. The V and J calls and clone size were taken over from that table, and D and trimming were inferred from the DNA. The table lists 78,000 or so clones, about four fifths of them singletons, with around 9.7% in the top ten. The chain uses TRBV7-9 and TRBJ2-7; D perhaps matches TRBD1 (6 bases). This TCR was recovered from a human donor in a cohort sampled during active COVID-19. The specimen was peripheral blood. The CDR3: CASSPGVGATSYEQYF. In DNA, the CDR3 is TGTGCCAGCAGCCCAGGGGTAGGGGCCACATCCTACGAGCAGTACTTC.